This T cell receptor (beta chain) was documented in a study of shared clonotypes between healthy human individuals. Naive CD8 cells comprised CD45RO-negative, CCR7-positively selected cells, excluding terminally differentiated effector memory CD45RA+ cells. Trimming cost V 4 bases and J 3 bases; bases outside gene matches: 6. The CDR3 covers 15 residues. CDR1 is MNHNY, CDR2 SVGAGI, per germline (reference sequence). The protocol was immunoSEQ multiplex PCR, while the TCRdb copy is restricted to in-frame clones and leaves out a portion. The sample yields about 1.9 million clones, around 95% seen once.

This chain uses TRBV6-6 with TRBJ2-1; 7 bases agree with TRBD1. The clonotype was recovered from a man younger than 35 in good health. Some clones in this sample may be carry-over from other donors' samples. Sequenced input: naive CD8+ T cells from PBMCs. DNA of the CDR3: TGTGCCAGCAGTTCGGTCAGGGGGTACTACAATGAGCAGTTCTTC. It codes for CASSSVRGYYNEQFF.